The clone carrying this T cell receptor (beta chain) has a count of ten or more. What it binds is not known. This entry comes from a study of identical twins. Study-wide points: For monozygotic twins, models underestimated out-of-frame TCR alpha sharing.

cDNA carried unique molecular identifiers, and a universal primer site was added by template switching. MiXCR was run by TCRdb on the 5' RACE reads, yielding one entry per CDR3 protein. There are hundreds of thousands of distinct CDR3 sequences in the sample; 8.6% occur only once, and 0.75% to 1% lies in the top ten. The CDR3 consists of 15 residues. After removal of 8 bases from V and 3 bases from J, the junction contained 8 bases not matched to a gene. The data also belong to a second study, concerning yellow fever vaccine responses in identical twins. That source notes: Twins reportedly mounted vaccine T cell responses that seemed partly convergent, partly personalized.

The material sequenced was PBMCs. The chain recombines TRBV12-3 or TRBV12-4 with TRBJ2-2; 8 bases are shared with TRBD1. This sequence originates from a woman under 30 in good health. CDR3 region: CASGNRGVYTGELFF. Written as DNA, the CDR3 is TGTGCCAGCGGTAACAGGGGGGTGTACACCGGGGAGCTGTTTTTT.